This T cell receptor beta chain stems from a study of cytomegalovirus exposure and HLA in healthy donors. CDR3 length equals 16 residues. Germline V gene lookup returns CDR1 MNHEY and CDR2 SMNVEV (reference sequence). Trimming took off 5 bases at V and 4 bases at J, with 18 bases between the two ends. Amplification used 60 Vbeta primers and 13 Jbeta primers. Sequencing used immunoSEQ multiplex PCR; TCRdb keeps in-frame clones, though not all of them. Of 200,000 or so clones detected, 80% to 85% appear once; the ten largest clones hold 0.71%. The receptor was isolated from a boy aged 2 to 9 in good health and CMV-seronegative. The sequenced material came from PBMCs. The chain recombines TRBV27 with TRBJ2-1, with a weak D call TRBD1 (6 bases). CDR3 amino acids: CASSPSTGQLYNEQFF. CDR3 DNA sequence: TGTGCCAGCAGTCCTTCGACAGGACAACTATACAATGAGCAGTTCTTC.